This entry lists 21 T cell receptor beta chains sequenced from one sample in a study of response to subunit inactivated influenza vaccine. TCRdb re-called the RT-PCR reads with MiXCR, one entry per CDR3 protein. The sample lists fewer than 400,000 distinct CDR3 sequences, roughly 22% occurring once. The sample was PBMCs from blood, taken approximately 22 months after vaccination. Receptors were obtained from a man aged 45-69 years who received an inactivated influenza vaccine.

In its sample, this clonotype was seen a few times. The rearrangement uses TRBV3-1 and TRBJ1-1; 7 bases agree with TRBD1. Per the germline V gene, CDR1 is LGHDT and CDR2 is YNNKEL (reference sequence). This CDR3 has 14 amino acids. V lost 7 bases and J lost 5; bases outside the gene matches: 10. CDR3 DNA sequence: TGTGCCAGCACCCTAACAGGGGCGGGGACTGAAGCTTTCTTT. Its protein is CASTLTGAGTEAFF.

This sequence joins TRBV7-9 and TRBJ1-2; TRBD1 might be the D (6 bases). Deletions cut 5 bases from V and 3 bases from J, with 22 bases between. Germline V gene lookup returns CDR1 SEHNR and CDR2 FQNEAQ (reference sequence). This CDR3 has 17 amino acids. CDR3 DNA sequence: TGTGCCAGCAGCGGGGACACGGGGGCCGTTGAATACTATGGCTACACCTTC. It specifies CASSGDTGAVEYYGYTF.

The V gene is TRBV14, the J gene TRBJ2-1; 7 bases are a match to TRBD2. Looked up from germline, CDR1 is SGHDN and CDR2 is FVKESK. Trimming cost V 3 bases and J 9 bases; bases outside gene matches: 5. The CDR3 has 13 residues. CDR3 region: CASSQTSYGEQFF. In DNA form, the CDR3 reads TGTGCCAGCAGCCAGACTAGCTATGGTGAGCAGTTCTTC.

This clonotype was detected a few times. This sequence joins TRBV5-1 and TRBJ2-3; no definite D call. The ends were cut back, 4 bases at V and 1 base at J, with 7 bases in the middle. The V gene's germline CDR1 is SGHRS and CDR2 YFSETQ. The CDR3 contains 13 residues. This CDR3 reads CASSPSGTDTQYF. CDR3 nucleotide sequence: TGCGCCAGCAGCCCCTCGGGCACAGATACGCAGTATTTT.

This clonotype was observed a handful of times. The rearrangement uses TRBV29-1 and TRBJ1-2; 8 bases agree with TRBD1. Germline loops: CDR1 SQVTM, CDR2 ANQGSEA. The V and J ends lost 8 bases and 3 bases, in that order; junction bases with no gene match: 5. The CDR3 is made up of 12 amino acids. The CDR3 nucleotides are TGCAGCACAGAGGACAGGGACTATGGCTACACCTTC. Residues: CSTEDRDYGYTF.

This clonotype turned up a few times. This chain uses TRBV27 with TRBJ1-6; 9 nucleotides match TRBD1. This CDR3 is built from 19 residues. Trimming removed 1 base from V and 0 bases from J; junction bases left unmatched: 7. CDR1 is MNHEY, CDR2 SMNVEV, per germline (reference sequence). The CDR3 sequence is CASSLFNRGPISYNSPLHF. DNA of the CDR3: TGTGCCAGCAGTTTATTTAACAGGGGGCCTATCTCCTATAATTCACCCCTCCACTTT.

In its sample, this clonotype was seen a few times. In DNA, the CDR3 is TGTGCCAGCAGCCAGCAAGGGACAGTCGTGAATGAGCAGTTCTTC. Its translation: CASSQQGTVVNEQFF. This chain connects TRBV7-9 to TRBJ2-1; 7 bases are a match to TRBD1. Germline lookup yields CDR1 SEHNR and CDR2 FQNEAQ (reference sequence). With V trimmed by 5 bases and J by 7 bases, 11 bases remained unmatched. This CDR3 has 15 amino acids.

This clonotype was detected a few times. CDR3 amino acids: CASSQDWSVEGRTEAFF. In nucleotides, the CDR3 is TGTGCCAGCAGCCAAGATTGGTCAGTCGAGGGTCGGACTGAAGCTTTCTTT. The chain carries TRBV14 and TRBJ1-1; D remains ambiguous. The germline V gene has CDR1 SGHDN and CDR2 FVKESK. CDR3 length: 17 amino acids. The V end was cut by 0 bases, the J end by 5 bases, with 19 bases between.

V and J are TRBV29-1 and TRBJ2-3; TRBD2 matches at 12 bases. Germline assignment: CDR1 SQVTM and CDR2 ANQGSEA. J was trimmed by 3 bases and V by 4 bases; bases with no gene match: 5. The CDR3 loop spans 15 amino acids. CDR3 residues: CSVGPSGRGTDTQYF. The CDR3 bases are TGCAGCGTTGGACCTAGCGGGAGGGGGACAGATACGCAGTATTTT.

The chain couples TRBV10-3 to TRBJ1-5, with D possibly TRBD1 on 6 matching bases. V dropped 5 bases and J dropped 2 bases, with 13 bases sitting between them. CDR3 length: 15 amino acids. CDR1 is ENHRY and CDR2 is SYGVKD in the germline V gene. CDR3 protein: CAISPRGWGNQPQHF. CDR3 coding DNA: TGTGCCATCAGTCCCAGGGGTTGGGGCAATCAGCCCCAGCATTTT.

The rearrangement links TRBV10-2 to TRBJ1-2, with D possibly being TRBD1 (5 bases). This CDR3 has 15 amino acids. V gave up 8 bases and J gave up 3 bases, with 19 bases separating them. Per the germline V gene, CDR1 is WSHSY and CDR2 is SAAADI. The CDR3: CASADPGQGYYGYTF. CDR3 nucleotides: TGCGCCAGCGCCGACCCCGGGCAGGGTTACTATGGCTACACCTTC.

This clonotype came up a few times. As DNA, the CDR3 is TGTGCCATCAGATCCCTCCCCTCGGCCGGGGAGCTGTTTTTT. Its protein is CAIRSLPSAGELFF. The rearrangement uses TRBV10-3 and TRBJ2-2; D is uncertain. This CDR3 comprises 14 residues. Looked up from germline, CDR1 is ENHRY and CDR2 is SYGVKD. Trimming removed 6 bases from V and 6 bases from J, with 14 bases in between.

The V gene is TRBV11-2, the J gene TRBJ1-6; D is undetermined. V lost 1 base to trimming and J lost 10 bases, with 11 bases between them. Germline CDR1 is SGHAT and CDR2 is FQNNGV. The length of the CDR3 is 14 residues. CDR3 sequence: CASSLGLTGSPLHF. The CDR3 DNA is TGTGCCAGCAGCTTAGGGCTCACCGGGTCACCCCTCCACTTT. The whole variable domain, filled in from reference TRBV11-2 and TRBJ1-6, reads EAGVAQSPRYKIIEKRQSVAFWCNPISGHATLYWYQQILGQGPKLLIQFQNNGVVDDSQLPKDRFSAERLKGVDSTLKIQPAKLEDSAVYLCASSLGLTGSPLHFGNGTRLTVT.

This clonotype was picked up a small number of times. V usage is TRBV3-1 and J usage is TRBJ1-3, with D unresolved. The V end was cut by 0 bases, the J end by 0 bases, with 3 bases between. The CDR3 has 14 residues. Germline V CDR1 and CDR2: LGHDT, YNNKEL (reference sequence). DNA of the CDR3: TGTGCCAGCAGCCAAGATCCCTCTGGAAACACCATATATTTT. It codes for CASSQDPSGNTIYF.

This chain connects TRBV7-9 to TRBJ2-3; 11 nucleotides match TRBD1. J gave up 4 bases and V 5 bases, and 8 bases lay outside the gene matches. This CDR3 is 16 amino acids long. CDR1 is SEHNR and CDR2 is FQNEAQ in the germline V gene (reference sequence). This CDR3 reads CASSGPGTGGSDTQYF. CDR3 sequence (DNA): TGTGCCAGCAGCGGTCCCGGGACAGGGGGTTCAGATACGCAGTATTTT.

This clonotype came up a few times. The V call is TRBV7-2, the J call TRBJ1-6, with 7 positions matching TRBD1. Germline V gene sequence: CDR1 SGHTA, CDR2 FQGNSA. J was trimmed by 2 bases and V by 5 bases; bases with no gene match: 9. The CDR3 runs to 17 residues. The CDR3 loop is CASSAHRGSAYNSPLHF. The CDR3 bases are TGTGCCAGCAGCGCCCACAGGGGTAGTGCCTATAATTCACCCCTCCACTTT.

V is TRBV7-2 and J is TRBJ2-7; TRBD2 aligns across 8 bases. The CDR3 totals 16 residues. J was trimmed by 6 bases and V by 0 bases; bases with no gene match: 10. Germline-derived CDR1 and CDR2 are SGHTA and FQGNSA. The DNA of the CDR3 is TGTGCCAGCAGCTTAGCCGCCGGGGCGGGGGGAAGCGAGCAGTACTTC. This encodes CASSLAAGAGGSEQYF.

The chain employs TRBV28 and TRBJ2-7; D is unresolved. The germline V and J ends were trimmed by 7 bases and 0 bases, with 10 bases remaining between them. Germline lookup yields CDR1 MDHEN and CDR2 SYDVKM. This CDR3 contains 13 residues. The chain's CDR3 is CASMTSPSYEQYF. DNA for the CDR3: TGTGCCAGCATGACTTCCCCCTCCTACGAGCAGTACTTC.

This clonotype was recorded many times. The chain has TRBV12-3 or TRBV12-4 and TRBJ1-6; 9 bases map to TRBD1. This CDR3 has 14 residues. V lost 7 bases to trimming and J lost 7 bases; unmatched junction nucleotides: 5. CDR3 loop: CASTAGTGNSPLHF. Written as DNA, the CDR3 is TGTGCCAGCACCGCCGGGACAGGGAATTCACCCCTCCACTTT.

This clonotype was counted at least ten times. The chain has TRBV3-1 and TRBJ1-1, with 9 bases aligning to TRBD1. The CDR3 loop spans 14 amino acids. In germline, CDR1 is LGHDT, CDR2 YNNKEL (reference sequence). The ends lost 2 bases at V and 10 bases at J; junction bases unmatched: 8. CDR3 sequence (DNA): TGTGCCAGCAGCCAACAATACAGGGGGCTGGTAGCTTTCTTT. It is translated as CASSQQYRGLVAFF.

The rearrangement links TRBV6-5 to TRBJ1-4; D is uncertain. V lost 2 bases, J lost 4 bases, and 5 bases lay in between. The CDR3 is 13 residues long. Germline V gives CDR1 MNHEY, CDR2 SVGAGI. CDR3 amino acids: CASSYGSNEKLFF. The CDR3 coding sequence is TGTGCCAGCAGTTACGGCAGTAATGAAAAACTGTTTTTT.